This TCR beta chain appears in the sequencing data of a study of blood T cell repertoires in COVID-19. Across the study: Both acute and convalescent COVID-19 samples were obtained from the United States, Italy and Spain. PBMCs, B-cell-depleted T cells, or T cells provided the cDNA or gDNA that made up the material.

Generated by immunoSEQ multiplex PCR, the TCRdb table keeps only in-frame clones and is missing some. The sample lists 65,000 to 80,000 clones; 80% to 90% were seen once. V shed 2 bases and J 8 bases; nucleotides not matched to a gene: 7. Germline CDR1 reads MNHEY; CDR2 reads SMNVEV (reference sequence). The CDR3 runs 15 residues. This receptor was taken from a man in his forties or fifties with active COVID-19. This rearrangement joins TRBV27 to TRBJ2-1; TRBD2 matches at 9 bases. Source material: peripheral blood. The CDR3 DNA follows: TGTGCCAGCAGTTTACAGGGACTAGCTGGGGATGAGCAGTTCTTC. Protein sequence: CASSLQGLAGDEQFF.